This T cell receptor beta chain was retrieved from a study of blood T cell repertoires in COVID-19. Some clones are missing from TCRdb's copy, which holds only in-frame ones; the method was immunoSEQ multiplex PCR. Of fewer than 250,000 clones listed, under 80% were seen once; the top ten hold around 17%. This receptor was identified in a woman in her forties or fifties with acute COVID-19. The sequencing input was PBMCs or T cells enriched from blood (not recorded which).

CDR3 nucleotide sequence: TGCGCCAGCAGCTCCCGCATACAGGGTCTCGGCTACACCTTC. Its translation: CASSSRIQGLGYTF. The genes are TRBV5-1 and TRBJ1-2, with D possibly matching TRBD1 (6 bases). Trimming stripped 3 bases from V and 8 bases from J, with 17 bases between. This CDR3 region has 14 residues. The V gene's germline CDR1 is SGHRS and CDR2 YFSETQ.